These 23 T cell receptor beta chains were all obtained from the same sample, sequenced in a study of siplizumab effects on memory and regulatory T cells. Assay: immunoSEQ multiplex PCR; the TCRdb copy retains only in-frame clones and omits some. Among some 70,000 clones listed, approximately 89% were seen once. Sequencing was carried out using Tregs sorted from blood. The receptors derive from a human donor in good health.

The chain employs TRBV10-3 and TRBJ2-5; 12 nucleotides line up with TRBD2. With V trimmed by 2 bases and J by 2 bases, 12 bases remained unmatched. The CDR3 length is 19 residues. Per germline, CDR1 ENHRY and CDR2 SYGVKD. The CDR3 DNA reads as TGTGCCATCAGTGAGGAAAGACTAGCGGGAGCCGGGGGACAAGAGACCCAGTACTTC. Amino acids: CAISEERLAGAGGQETQYF.

The rearrangement joins TRBV12-5 to TRBJ2-2, with 8 bases lining up with TRBD2. Germline CDR1 is LGHNT and CDR2 is FRNRAP. The CDR3 loop spans 19 amino acids. Trimming removed 7 bases from V and 0 bases from J; junction bases left unmatched: 16. The CDR3 DNA sequence: TGTGCTAGTGCCATAACCAGCCCGGGGGGGGCCGCGAACACCGGGGAGCTGTTTTTT. Its protein is CASAITSPGGAANTGELFF.

The chain links TRBV19 to TRBJ2-1; 9 nucleotides line up with TRBD1. Per the germline V gene, CDR1 is LNHDA and CDR2 is SQIVND (reference sequence). This CDR3 has 15 residues. Trimming removed 2 bases from V and 9 bases from J; junction bases left unmatched: 8. The CDR3, as DNA: TGTGCCAGTAGTATACATGGGACAGGGAGGGGTGAGCAGTTCTTC. Its protein product is CASSIHGTGRGEQFF.

The rearrangement joins TRBV30 to TRBJ2-4; maybe TRBD2 (6 bases). This CDR3 region has 13 residues. Germline V CDR1 and CDR2: GTSNPN, SVGIG (reference sequence). The V and J ends lost 3 bases and 8 bases respectively, with 14 bases between them. The CDR3 protein is CAWRSGSGDIQYF. DNA of the CDR3: TGTGCCTGGAGGTCAGGGTCGGGGGACATTCAGTACTTC.

The chain employs TRBV4-3 and TRBJ1-3; D gene unclear. This CDR3 is built from 14 residues. V lost 0 bases and J lost 4, with 7 bases in between. From germline, CDR1 is LGHNA and CDR2 YSLEER. For the CDR3, the DNA is TGCGCCAGCAGCCAAGATGAAGGAGGAAACACCATATATTTT. It translates to CASSQDEGGNTIYF.

This clone was counted a single time. A junction end diverges from the germline sequence, so it may reflect a read error. This sequence joins TRBV15 and TRBJ2-2; D remains ambiguous. Per the germline V gene, CDR1 is LNHNV and CDR2 is YYDKDF (reference sequence). CDR3 length equals 12 residues. This chain's CDR3 is CATRREIGELFF. DNA of the CDR3: TGTGCCACCAGAAGAGAGATAGGGGAGCTGTTTTTT.

The chain links TRBV6-5 to TRBJ2-1; 10 bases are shared with TRBD1. J lost 7 bases, V lost 10 bases, and 7 bases had no gene match. This CDR3 is built from 13 residues. The germline CDR1 and CDR2 sequences are MNHEY and SVGAGI. The CDR3 reads CATWDRGGNEQFF. The CDR3 region has the DNA TGTGCCACCTGGGACAGGGGAGGGAATGAGCAGTTCTTC.

The chain employs TRBV20-1 and TRBJ2-5; D ambiguous. The CDR3 is made up of 11 amino acids. The germline V gene encodes CDR1 DFQATT and CDR2 SNEGSKA (reference sequence). Trimming left V 3 bases short and J 5 bases short, with 7 bases between. DNA of the CDR3: TGCAGTGCTAGCCTGCCCGAGACCCAGTACTTC. The encoded protein is CSASLPETQYF.

This clone showed up just once. V usage is TRBV6-4 and J usage is TRBJ2-3, with TRBD2 matching 7 bases. CDR1 is MRHNA and CDR2 is SNTAGT in the germline V gene. V was clipped by 5 bases and J by 5 bases; unmatched bases: 4. The CDR3 sequence is 13 residues long. DNA of the CDR3: TGTGCCAGCAGTACCATAGCGGGAGATACGCAGTATTTT. It specifies CASSTIAGDTQYF.

The rearrangement links TRBV25-1 to TRBJ1-1; D not certain. Trimming took 5 bases from V and 5 from J, leaving 12 bases between them. Germline V CDR1 and CDR2: MGHDK, SYGVNS. This CDR3 comprises 13 residues. Written as DNA, the CDR3 is TGTGCCAGCAGTTACCTTCCGGGTACTGAAGCTTTCTTT. It translates to CASSYLPGTEAFF.

This sequence joins TRBV5-1 and TRBJ1-4, with TRBD1 matching 8 bases. V was clipped by 2 bases and J by 5 bases; unmatched bases: 5. Germline CDR1 and CDR2: SGHRS and YFSETQ. The CDR3 has 15 residues. The CDR3 region has the DNA TGCGCCAGCAGCTTTGGGGACAGGAGGAATGAAAAACTGTTTTTT. It is translated as CASSFGDRRNEKLFF.

The chain uses TRBV5-1 and TRBJ2-3; 14 positions agree with TRBD2. Per germline, CDR1 SGHRS and CDR2 YFSETQ. The trim removed 4 bases at V and 3 bases at J, leaving 7 bases unmatched. The CDR3 loop spans 17 amino acids. CDR3 coding DNA: TGCGCCAGCAGCCCGGGACTAGCGGGAGTGGGAACAGATACGCAGTATTTT. It is translated as CASSPGLAGVGTDTQYF.

This CDR3 reads CASSSIYNEQFF. CDR3 nucleotides: TGTGCCAGCAGTTCTATCTACAATGAGCAGTTCTTC. The rearrangement uses TRBV6-6 and TRBJ2-1; D is unresolved. V lost 4 bases, J lost 3 bases, and 4 bases lay in between. The CDR3 is 12 amino acids. The V gene's germline CDR1 is MNHNY and CDR2 SVGAGI (reference sequence).

CDR3 in amino acids: CASSLGTIKPSSYEQYF. The CDR3 region has the DNA TGTGCCAGCAGCTTGGGTACAATAAAACCAAGCTCCTACGAGCAGTACTTC. The rearrangement uses TRBV5-5 and TRBJ2-7; D ambiguous. The CDR3 length is 17 residues. The V gene lost 0 bases and the J gene lost 0 bases, with 16 bases spanning the gap. CDR1 and CDR2 (germline): SGHKS, YYEKEE (reference sequence).

J is TRBJ2-7 and V is TRBV9; D unclear. Trimming removed 7 bases at V and 3 bases at J, with 11 bases between. The CDR3 consists of 12 residues. The germline V gene encodes CDR1 SGDLS and CDR2 YYNGEE. The CDR3 protein is CASGKEYYEQYF. The CDR3 DNA reads as TGTGCCAGCGGTAAGGAGTACTACGAGCAGTACTTC.

J is TRBJ1-3 and V is TRBV6-6, with 7 bases matching TRBD1. Per the germline V gene, CDR1 is MNHNY and CDR2 is SVGAGI (reference sequence). CDR3 length: 14 amino acids. V gave up 2 bases and J gave up 9 bases; unmatched junction bases: 7. The CDR3 DNA reads TGTGCCAGCAGTTACAGGGGGCAGGGCGCCACCATATATTTT. Its protein is CASSYRGQGATIYF.

The chain has TRBV28 and TRBJ1-1; no clear D gene. Germline assignment: CDR1 MDHEN and CDR2 SYDVKM. V gave up 11 bases and J gave up 0 bases, with 7 bases separating them. The CDR3 is 11 amino acids. CDR3: CAVRMNTEAFF. DNA of the CDR3: TGTGCCGTTCGGATGAACACTGAAGCTTTCTTT. The full variable domain, completed using reference TRBV28 and TRBJ1-1, is DVKVTQSSRYLVKRTGEKVFLECVQDMDHENMFWYRQDPGLGLRLIYFSYDVKMKEKGDIPEGYSVSREKKERFSLILESASTNQTSMYLCAVRMNTEAFFGQGTRLTVV.

The J gene is TRBJ1-4, the V gene TRBV14, with D unclear. The V end was cut by 0 bases, the J end by 7 bases, with 9 bases between. CDR1 is SGHDN, CDR2 FVKESK, per germline. The CDR3 covers 14 residues. The CDR3 is CASSQDLVSEKLFF. The CDR3 nucleotides read TGTGCCAGCAGCCAAGATCTGGTATCTGAAAAACTGTTTTTT.

This clone was recorded only once. This sequence joins TRBV5-6 and TRBJ2-1, with 8 bases aligning to TRBD2. V lost 3 bases and J lost 2; bases outside the gene matches: 4. The germline gives CDR1 SGHDT, CDR2 YYEEEE. The CDR3 consists of 15 residues. The CDR3 sequence: CASSSTSVPYNEQFF. The CDR3 DNA reads TGTGCCAGCAGCTCGACTAGCGTCCCCTACAATGAGCAGTTCTTC.

In regard to this clone: Germline and junction disagree at one end, which may indicate a read error. The rearrangement joins TRBV9 to TRBJ2-1, with a tentative D call TRBD1 (5 bases). This CDR3 contains 14 residues. The germline gives CDR1 SGDLS, CDR2 YYNGEE. DNA of the CDR3: TGTGCCAGCGGCGTAGCAGGGTGGGGCGATGAGCAGTTCTTC. It translates to CASGVAGWGDEQFF.

This sequence joins TRBV6-1 and TRBJ1-5, with no clear D. Germline V gives CDR1 MNHNS, CDR2 SASEGT. V lost 4 bases and J lost 4, with 11 bases in between. This CDR3 contains 14 residues. CDR3 DNA: TGTGCCAGCAGTGGCCTCTTGGAGAATCAGCCCCAGCATTTT. The encoded protein is CASSGLLENQPQHF.

The chain joins TRBV7-9 to TRBJ1-1, with 9 positions matching TRBD1. CDR1 is SEHNR, CDR2 FQNEAQ, per germline (reference sequence). J was trimmed by 1 base and V by 5 bases; bases with no gene match: 5. This CDR3 spans 15 amino acids. The CDR3 coding sequence is TGTGCCAGCAGCCCGTACAGGGGGCAGAACACTGAAGCTTTCTTT. Protein: CASSPYRGQNTEAFF. The whole variable domain, filled in from reference TRBV7-9 and TRBJ1-1, reads DTGVSQNPRHKITKRGQNVTFRCDPISEHNRLYWYRQTLGQGPEFLTYFQNEAQLEKSRLLSDRFSAERPKGSFSTLEIQRTEQGDSAMYLCASSPYRGQNTEAFFGQGTRLTVV.

The gene calls are TRBV5-5 and TRBJ2-7, with 7 bases identical to TRBD2. CDR3 length equals 15 residues. The J segment lost 9 bases and the V segment lost 4 bases, leaving 16 bases of the junction unmatched. Germline assignment: CDR1 SGHKS and CDR2 YYEKEE (reference sequence). CDR3 residues: CASSASSLAESGQYF. Here the CDR3 DNA reads TGTGCCAGCAGCGCGAGCTCGCTAGCGGAGAGTGGGCAGTACTTC.